This is a list of T cell receptor beta chains from one sample in a study of T-cell memory formation after mild COVID-19. TCRdb re-called the 5' RACE reads with MiXCR, one entry per CDR3 protein. The sample has some 120,000 distinct CDR3 sequences; about 6.5% are singletons. Sequenced: PBMCs or a T cell subset sorted from them (not recorded which). The source of these receptors is an adult woman who had mild COVID-19 (a few samples of this study predate the infection). Cell type and time point are not known. Both conserved end residues are part of each CDR3.

j_gene: TRBJ2-7; v_gene: TRBV6-6; CDR3aa: CASSYSSGRAGEQYF
j_gene: TRBJ1-3; v_gene: TRBV5-1; CDR3aa: CAWWGAGARSGNTIYF
j_gene: TRBJ2-4; v_gene: TRBV2; CDR3aa: CASSDRVIAKNIQYF
j_gene: TRBJ2-3; v_gene: TRBV5-6; CDR3aa: CASSLVQRGNTQYF
j_gene: TRBJ2-1; v_gene: TRBV7-2; CDR3aa: CASSQRTSGSYNEQFF
j_gene: TRBJ1-2; v_gene: TRBV12-3/TRBV12-4; CDR3aa: CASSPARNIYGYTF
j_gene: TRBJ2-3; v_gene: TRBV20-1; CDR3aa: CSARPGLAGNTQYF
j_gene: TRBJ2-5; v_gene: TRBV6-5; CDR3aa: CASSYRPGLQETQYF
j_gene: TRBJ2-1; v_gene: TRBV5-1; CDR3aa: CASSLGGQLTYNEQFF
j_gene: TRBJ2-1; v_gene: TRBV24-1; CDR3aa: CATSDFSRPGSYNEQFF
j_gene: TRBJ2-2; v_gene: TRBV20-1; CDR3aa: CSARGRFGAEHGELFF
j_gene: TRBJ1-3; v_gene: TRBV4-2; CDR3aa: CASSQGNTIYF
j_gene: TRBJ2-5; v_gene: TRBV5-1; CDR3aa: CASSHLPQGKETQYF
j_gene: TRBJ2-3; v_gene: TRBV7-9; CDR3aa: CASSPSSSTDTQYF
j_gene: TRBJ2-7; v_gene: TRBV29-1; CDR3aa: CSIGTGEAYEQYF
j_gene: TRBJ2-7; v_gene: TRBV6-2/TRBV6-3; CDR3aa: CASSGTGHPPYEQYF
j_gene: TRBJ2-2; v_gene: TRBV6-6; CDR3aa: CASSPQHGPNTGELFF
j_gene: TRBJ2-2; v_gene: TRBV2; CDR3aa: CASSEAQGGTGELFF
j_gene: TRBJ1-5; v_gene: TRBV5-8; CDR3aa: CASSSKTATKPQHF
j_gene: TRBJ1-1; v_gene: TRBV7-9; CDR3aa: CASRSNRAEAFF
j_gene: TRBJ1-1; v_gene: TRBV12-3/TRBV12-4; CDR3aa: CASSWGSFRGTEAFF
j_gene: TRBJ2-1; v_gene: TRBV30; CDR3aa: CAWSQSTGDEQFF
j_gene: TRBJ1-2; v_gene: TRBV12-3/TRBV12-4; CDR3aa: CASSRSNYGYTF
j_gene: TRBJ1-4; v_gene: TRBV5-1; CDR3aa: CASSLVGQTTNEKLFF
j_gene: TRBJ1-2; v_gene: TRBV5-1; CDR3aa: CASRGQANYGYTF
j_gene: TRBJ2-7; v_gene: TRBV11-2; CDR3aa: CASSFSTGYSSYEQYF
j_gene: TRBJ2-6; v_gene: TRBV18; CDR3aa: CASSPRTGSLSGANVLTF
j_gene: TRBJ2-3; v_gene: TRBV10-3; CDR3aa: CAISLHGTSGSADTQYF
j_gene: TRBJ2-2; v_gene: TRBV12-3/TRBV12-4; CDR3aa: CASSPRDRGYTGELFF
j_gene: TRBJ1-1; v_gene: TRBV12-3/TRBV12-4; CDR3aa: CASSPYPGQGTEAFF
j_gene: TRBJ1-5; v_gene: TRBV20-1; CDR3aa: CSARSRINQPQHF
j_gene: TRBJ2-2; v_gene: TRBV2; CDR3aa: CASSLAGGLAGELFF
j_gene: TRBJ2-2; v_gene: TRBV5-1; CDR3aa: CASRLGHRNTGELFF
j_gene: TRBJ2-3; v_gene: TRBV7-9; CDR3aa: CASSPVSGDTQYF
j_gene: TRBJ2-1; v_gene: TRBV27; CDR3aa: CASRRGGGAYNEQFF
j_gene: TRBJ1-2; v_gene: TRBV5-6; CDR3aa: CASSTGTANYGYTF
j_gene: TRBJ2-5; v_gene: TRBV3-1; CDR3aa: CASSQGMIARGAQETQYF
j_gene: TRBJ1-5; v_gene: TRBV5-6; CDR3aa: CASSFARGQPQHF
j_gene: TRBJ1-5; v_gene: TRBV24-1; CDR3aa: CATARGGSNQPQHF
j_gene: TRBJ2-2; v_gene: TRBV5-5; CDR3aa: CASSKSTFVTGELFF
j_gene: TRBJ1-2; v_gene: TRBV5-6; CDR3aa: CASSLKGQNYGYTF
j_gene: TRBJ2-1; v_gene: TRBV5-1; CDR3aa: CASSLGSSGEYNEQFF